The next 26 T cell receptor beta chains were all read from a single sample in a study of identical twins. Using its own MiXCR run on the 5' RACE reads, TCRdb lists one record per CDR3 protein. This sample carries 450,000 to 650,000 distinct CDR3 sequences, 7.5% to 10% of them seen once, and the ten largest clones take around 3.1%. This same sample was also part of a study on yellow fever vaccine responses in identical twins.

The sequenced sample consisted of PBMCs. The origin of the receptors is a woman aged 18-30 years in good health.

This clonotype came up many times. DNA for the CDR3: TGTGCCAGCAGTCTGACTAGCGGGTCCTACGAGCAGTACTTC. Translation: CASSLTSGSYEQYF. The chain couples TRBV12-3 or TRBV12-4 to TRBJ2-7, with 10 bases matching TRBD2. The CDR3 totals 14 residues. V shed 5 bases, J shed 1 base, and the junction held 2 bases outside the gene matches.

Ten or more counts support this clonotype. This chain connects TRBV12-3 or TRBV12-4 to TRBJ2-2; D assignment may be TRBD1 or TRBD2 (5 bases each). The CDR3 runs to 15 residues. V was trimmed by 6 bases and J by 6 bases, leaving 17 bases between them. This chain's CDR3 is CASSLGTELPGELFF. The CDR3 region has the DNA TGTGCCAGCAGCTTGGGGACGGAATTGCCCGGGGAGCTGTTTTTT.

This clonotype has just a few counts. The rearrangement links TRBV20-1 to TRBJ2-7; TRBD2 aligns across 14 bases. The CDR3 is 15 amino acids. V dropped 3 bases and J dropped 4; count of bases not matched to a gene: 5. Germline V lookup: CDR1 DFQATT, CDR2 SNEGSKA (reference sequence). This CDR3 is CSASLGTSGSYEQYF. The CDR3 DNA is TGCAGTGCTAGCCTCGGGACTAGCGGGAGTTACGAGCAGTACTTC.

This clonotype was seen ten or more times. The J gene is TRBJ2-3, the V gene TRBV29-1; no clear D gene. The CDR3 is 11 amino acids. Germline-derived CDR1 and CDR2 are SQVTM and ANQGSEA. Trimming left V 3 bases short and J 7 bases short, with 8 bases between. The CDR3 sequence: CSVEERNTQYF. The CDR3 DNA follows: TGCAGCGTTGAGGAGCGCAATACGCAGTATTTT.

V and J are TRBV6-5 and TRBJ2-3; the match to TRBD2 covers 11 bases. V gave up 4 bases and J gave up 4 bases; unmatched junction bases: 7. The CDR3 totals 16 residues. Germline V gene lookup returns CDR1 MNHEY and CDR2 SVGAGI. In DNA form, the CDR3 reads TGTGCCAGCAGTTCCTTAGCGGGGGGGTTTTCAGATACGCAGTATTTT. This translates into CASSSLAGGFSDTQYF.

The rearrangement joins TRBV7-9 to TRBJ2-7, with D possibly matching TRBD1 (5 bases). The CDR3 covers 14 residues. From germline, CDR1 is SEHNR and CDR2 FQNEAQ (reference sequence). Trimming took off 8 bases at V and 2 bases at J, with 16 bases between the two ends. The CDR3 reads CASGSSTAAYEQYF. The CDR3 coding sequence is TGTGCCAGCGGTAGCTCGACAGCAGCCTACGAGCAGTACTTC. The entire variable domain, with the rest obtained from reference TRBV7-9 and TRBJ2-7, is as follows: DTGVSQNPRHKITKRGQNVTFRCDPISEHNRLYWYRQTLGQGPEFLTYFQNEAQLEKSRLLSDRFSAERPKGSFSTLEIQRTEQGDSAMYLCASGSSTAAYEQYFGPGTRLTVT.

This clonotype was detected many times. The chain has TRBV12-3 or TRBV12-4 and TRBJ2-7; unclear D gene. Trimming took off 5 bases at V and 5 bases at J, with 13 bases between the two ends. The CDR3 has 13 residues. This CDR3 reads CASSPRPRNEQYF. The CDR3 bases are TGTGCCAGCAGTCCGAGACCTCGGAACGAGCAGTACTTC.

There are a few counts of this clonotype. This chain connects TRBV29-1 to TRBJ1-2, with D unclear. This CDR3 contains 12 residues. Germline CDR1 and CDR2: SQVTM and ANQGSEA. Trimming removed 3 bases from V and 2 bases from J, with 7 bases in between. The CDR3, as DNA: TGCAGCGTTGATCCGGGGAACTATGGCTACACCTTC. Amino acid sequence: CSVDPGNYGYTF.

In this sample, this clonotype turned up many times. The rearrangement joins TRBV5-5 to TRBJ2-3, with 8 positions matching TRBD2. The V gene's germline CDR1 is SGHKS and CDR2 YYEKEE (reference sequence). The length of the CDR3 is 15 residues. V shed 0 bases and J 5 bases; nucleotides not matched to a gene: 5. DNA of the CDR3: TGTGCCAGCAGCTTGGAGAGTAGCGGGGTAGATACGCAGTATTTT. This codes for CASSLESSGVDTQYF.

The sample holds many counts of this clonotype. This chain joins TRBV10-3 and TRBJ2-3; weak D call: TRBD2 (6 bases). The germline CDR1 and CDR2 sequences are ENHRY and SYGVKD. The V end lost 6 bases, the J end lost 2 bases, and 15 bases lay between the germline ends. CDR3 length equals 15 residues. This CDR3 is CAIRGEAGPTDTQYF. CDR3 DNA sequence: TGTGCCATCAGGGGGGAGGCTGGACCCACAGATACGCAGTATTTT.

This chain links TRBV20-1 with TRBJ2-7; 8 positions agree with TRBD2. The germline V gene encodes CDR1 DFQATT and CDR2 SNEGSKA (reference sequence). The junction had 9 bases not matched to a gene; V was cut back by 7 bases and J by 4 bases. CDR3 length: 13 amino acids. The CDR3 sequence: CSGISGKGYEQYF. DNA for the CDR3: TGCAGTGGGATTAGCGGGAAGGGGTACGAGCAGTACTTC.

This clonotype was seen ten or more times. CDR3: CASSLGSGSNNEQFF. CDR3 DNA: TGCGCCAGCAGCTTGGGTAGCGGGTCTAATAATGAGCAGTTCTTC. The chain is built from TRBV5-1 and TRBJ2-1; 7 positions agree with TRBD2. The trim removed 0 bases at V and 7 bases at J, leaving 7 bases unmatched. The CDR3 length is 15 residues. Germline loops: CDR1 SGHRS, CDR2 YFSETQ.

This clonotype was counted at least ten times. The CDR3 DNA is TGCAGTGCCCCGCCAGGCCAAGAGACCCAGTACTTC. Its protein is CSAPPGQETQYF. The gene calls are TRBV20-1 and TRBJ2-5; no definite D call. The CDR3 length is 12 residues. In germline, CDR1 is DFQATT, CDR2 SNEGSKA (reference sequence). Trimming stripped 6 bases from V and 1 base from J, with 9 bases between.

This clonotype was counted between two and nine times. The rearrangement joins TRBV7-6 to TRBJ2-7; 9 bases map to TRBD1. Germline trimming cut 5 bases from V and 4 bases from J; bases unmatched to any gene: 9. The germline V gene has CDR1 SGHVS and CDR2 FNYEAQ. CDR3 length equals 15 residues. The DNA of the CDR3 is TGTGCCAGCAGCCAAGCAGGGACAGGGTTATACGAGCAGTACTTC. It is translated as CASSQAGTGLYEQYF. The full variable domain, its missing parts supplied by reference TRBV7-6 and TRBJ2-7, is GAGVSQSPRYKVTKRGQDVALRCDPISGHVSLYWYRQALGQGPEFLTYFNYEAQQDKSGLPNDRFSAERPEGSISTLTIQRTEQRDSAMYRCASSQAGTGLYEQYFGPGTRLTVT.

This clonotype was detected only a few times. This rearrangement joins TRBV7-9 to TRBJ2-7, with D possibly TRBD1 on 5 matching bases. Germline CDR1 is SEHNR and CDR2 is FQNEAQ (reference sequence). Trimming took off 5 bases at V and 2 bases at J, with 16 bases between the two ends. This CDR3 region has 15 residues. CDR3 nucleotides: TGTGCCAGCAGCCTCCTTCAGGGTTCAACCTACGAGCAGTACTTC. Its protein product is CASSLLQGSTYEQYF.

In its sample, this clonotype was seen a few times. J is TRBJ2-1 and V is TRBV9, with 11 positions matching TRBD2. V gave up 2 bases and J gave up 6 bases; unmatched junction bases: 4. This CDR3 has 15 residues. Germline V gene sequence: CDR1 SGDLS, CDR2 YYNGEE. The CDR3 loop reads CASSVRLAGPNEQFF. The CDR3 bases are TGTGCCAGCAGCGTTCGACTAGCGGGGCCCAATGAGCAGTTCTTC. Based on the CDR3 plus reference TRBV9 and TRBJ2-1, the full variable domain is DSGVTQTPKHLITATGQRVTLRCSPRSGDLSVYWYQQSLDQGLQFLIQYYNGEERAKGNILERFSAQQFPDLHSELNLSSLELGDSALYFCASSVRLAGPNEQFFGPGTRLTVL.

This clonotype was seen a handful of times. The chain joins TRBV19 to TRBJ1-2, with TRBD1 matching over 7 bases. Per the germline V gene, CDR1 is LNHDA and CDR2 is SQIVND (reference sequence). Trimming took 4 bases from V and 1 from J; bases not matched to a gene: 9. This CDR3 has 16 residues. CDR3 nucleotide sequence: TGTGCCAGTAGTACCCCGGGGGACAGTCGTAACTATGGCTACACCTTC. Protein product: CASSTPGDSRNYGYTF.

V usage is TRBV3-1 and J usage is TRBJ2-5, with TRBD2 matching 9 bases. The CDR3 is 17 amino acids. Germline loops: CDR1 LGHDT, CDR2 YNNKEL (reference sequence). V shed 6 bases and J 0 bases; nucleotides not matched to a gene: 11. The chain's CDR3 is CASSRRRAGGYQETQYF. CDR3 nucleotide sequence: TGTGCCAGCAGTCGTAGGAGAGCGGGGGGTTACCAAGAGACCCAGTACTTC.

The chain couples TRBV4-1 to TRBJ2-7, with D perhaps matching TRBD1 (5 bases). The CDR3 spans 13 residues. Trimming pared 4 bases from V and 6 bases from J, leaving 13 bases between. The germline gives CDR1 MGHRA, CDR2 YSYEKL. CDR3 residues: CASSRTTVSEQYF. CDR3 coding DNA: TGCGCCAGCAGCCGTACGACAGTTTCCGAGCAGTACTTC.

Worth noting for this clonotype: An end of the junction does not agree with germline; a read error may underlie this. This CDR3 reads CSVTGQGVTSQVCF. Here the CDR3 DNA reads TGCAGCGTGACGGGACAGGGGGTCACGTCCCAAGTTTGTTTC. This rearrangement joins TRBV29-1 to TRBJ2-1; 11 positions agree with TRBD1. This CDR3 has 14 amino acids. Germline CDR1 is SQVTM and CDR2 is ANQGSEA.

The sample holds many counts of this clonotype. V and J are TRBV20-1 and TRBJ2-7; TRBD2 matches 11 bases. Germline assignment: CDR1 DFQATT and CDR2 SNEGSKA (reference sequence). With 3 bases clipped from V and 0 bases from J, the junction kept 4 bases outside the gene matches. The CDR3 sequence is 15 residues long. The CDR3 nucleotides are TGCAGTGCTAGGGACACTAGCGGGGGCTCCTACGAGCAGTACTTC. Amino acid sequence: CSARDTSGGSYEQYF.

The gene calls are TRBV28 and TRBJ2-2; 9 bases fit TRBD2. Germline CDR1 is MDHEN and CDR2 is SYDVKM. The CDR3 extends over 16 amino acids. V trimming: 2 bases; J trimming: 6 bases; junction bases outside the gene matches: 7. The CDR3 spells CASSLVGTSRSGELFF. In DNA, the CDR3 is TGTGCCAGCAGTTTAGTCGGGACTAGCAGGTCCGGGGAGCTGTTTTTT.

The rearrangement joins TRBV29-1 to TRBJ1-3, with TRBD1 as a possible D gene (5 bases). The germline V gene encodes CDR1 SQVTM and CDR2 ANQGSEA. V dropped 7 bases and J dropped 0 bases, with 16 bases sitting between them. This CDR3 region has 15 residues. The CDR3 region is CSAQGFGPSGNTIYF. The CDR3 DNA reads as TGCAGCGCGCAGGGTTTTGGACCCTCTGGAAACACCATATATTTT. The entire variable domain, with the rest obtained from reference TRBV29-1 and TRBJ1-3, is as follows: SAVISQKPSRDICQRGTSLTIQCQVDSQVTMMFWYRQQPGQSLTLIATANQGSEATYESGFVIDKFPISRPNLTFSTLTVSNMSPEDSSIYLCSAQGFGPSGNTIYFGEGSWLTVV.

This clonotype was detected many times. The CDR3 region has the DNA TGTGCCAGCAGTGAAGCGGGGACAGGCCAGCCCCAGCATTTT. Translating it yields CASSEAGTGQPQHF. The rearrangement joins TRBV6-1 to TRBJ1-5; TRBD1 agrees at 8 bases. The length of the CDR3 is 14 residues. Per the germline V gene, CDR1 is MNHNS and CDR2 is SASEGT. With V trimmed by 0 bases and J by 7 bases, 2 bases remained unmatched.

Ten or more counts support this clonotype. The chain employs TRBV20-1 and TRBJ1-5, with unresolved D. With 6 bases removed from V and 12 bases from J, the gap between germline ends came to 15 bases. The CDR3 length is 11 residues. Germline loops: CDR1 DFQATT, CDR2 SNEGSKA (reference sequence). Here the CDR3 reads CSARNPALQHF. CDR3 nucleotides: TGCAGTGCCAGAAATCCAGCACTCCAGCATTTT.

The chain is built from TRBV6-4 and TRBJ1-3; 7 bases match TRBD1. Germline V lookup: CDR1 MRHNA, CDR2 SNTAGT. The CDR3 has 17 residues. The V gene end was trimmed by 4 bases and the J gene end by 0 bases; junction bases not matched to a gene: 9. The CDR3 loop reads CASSAARDSNSGNTIYF. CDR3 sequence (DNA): TGTGCCAGCAGTGCCGCCCGGGACAGCAACTCTGGAAACACCATATATTTT.